This entry concerns a single T cell receptor beta chain. The antigen remains unidentified. V lost 6 bases to trimming and J lost 5 bases; unmatched junction nucleotides: 6. Germline V lookup: CDR1 SGHTA, CDR2 FQGNSA. The CDR3 is 13 residues long. Specified time point: pretreatment peripheral blood. The study enrolled patients with locally advanced or metastatic urothelial carcinoma. These data come from a study of PD-L1 blockade in urothelial cancer. Study as a whole: Patients commenced intravenous atezolizumab, 1,200 mg every 3 weeks, in about 2014. At 3 weeks (second dose) and 6 weeks after starting treatment, blood was analyzed.

Generated by immunoSEQ multiplex PCR, the TCRdb table keeps only in-frame clones and is missing some. The sample has about 93,000 clones, roughly 90% seen once; the top ten hold about 1.7%. Study-level results: Pretreatment TCR clonality in blood, when below the median, was predictive of better survival.

The gene calls are TRBV7-2 and TRBJ2-5, with 7 bases identical to TRBD2. Sample: PBMCs, taken around atezolizumab (anti-PD-L1) treatment. This receptor was identified in a man in his fifties or sixties with urothelial cancer. CDR3 protein: CASRAGPSETQYF. CDR3 nucleotide sequence: TGTGCCAGCAGAGCGGGGCCAAGCGAGACCCAGTACTTC.